What follows is one T cell receptor beta chain and its context. Its cognate antigen is unknown. The CDR3 is 14 amino acids. Trimming took 2 bases from V and 5 from J, leaving 13 bases between them. Germline V gene lookup returns CDR1 SGHDT and CDR2 YYEEEE. RNA extraction was followed by reverse transcription into cDNA, which acted as the sequencing template. The assay was immunoSEQ multiplex PCR, and TCRdb's table has in-frame clones only and misses some. The table shows some 96,000 clones, with approximately 66% occurring only once. These data belong to a study of CD8+ T cells in alopecia areata. Whole-study results and caveats: Among the top 100, expanded CD8+ clones were significantly decreased by tofacitinib, as was scalp clonality. Many of the expanded lesional clones endured in scalp and blood while on tofacitinib. Possibly because of HLA-related factors, TCR sharing was less clear across patients than in mice. Scalp samples also yield sequences from resident alphabeta T cells of normal skin.

Described treatment: oral pan-JAK inhibitor, 5-10 mg twice daily. The chain carries TRBV5-6 and TRBJ1-2; TRBD1 might be the D (6 bases). This material consisted of CD8+ T cells sorted from blood, taken at week 4, from a patient treated with tofacitinib. The sequence was collected from a human donor with alopecia areata. CDR3 nucleotide sequence: TGTGCCAGCAGCTTTAAATGGACAGCTTATGGCTACACCTTC. The encoded protein is CASSFKWTAYGYTF.